Below, 5 T cell receptor beta chains from the same sample are listed, as sequenced in a study of cytomegalovirus exposure and HLA in healthy donors. This PCR relied on a set of 60 Vbeta primers and 13 Jbeta primers. TCRdb's copy holds only in-frame clones and misses some; the assay was immunoSEQ multiplex PCR. The sample holds 200,000 to 250,000 clones. Material for sequencing was PBMCs. These receptors were collected from a woman aged 30 to 39 in good health and CMV-seropositive.

The V call is TRBV9, the J call TRBJ1-1; D not resolved. The CDR3 totals 14 residues. The V gene lost 3 bases and the J gene lost 0 bases, with 9 bases spanning the gap. CDR1 SGDLS and CDR2 YYNGEE come from the germline V gene. The CDR3 reads CASSAQSLNTEAFF. The CDR3, as DNA: TGTGCCAGCAGCGCACAGAGTCTGAACACTGAAGCTTTCTTT.

The chain has TRBV4-3 and TRBJ1-4; TRBD1 might be the D (6 bases). The CDR3 extends over 15 amino acids. CDR1 and CDR2 (germline): LGHNA, YSLEER. Deletions cut 1 base from V and 8 bases from J, with 14 bases between. CDR3 DNA sequence: TGCGCCAGCAGCCAAGCGGGGACAACTTGGGAAAAACTGTTTTTT. This sequence encodes CASSQAGTTWEKLFF.

This chain links TRBV7-8 with TRBJ2-7, with no clear D. The CDR3 has 13 residues. The germline CDR1 and CDR2 sequences are SGHVS and FQNEAQ. Trimming removed 0 bases at V and 7 bases at J, with 10 bases between. The CDR3 is CASSLAAGWEQYF. CDR3 in DNA: TGTGCCAGCAGCTTAGCGGCAGGATGGGAGCAGTACTTC. Complete variable domain (other parts from reference TRBV7-8 and TRBJ2-7): GAGVSQSPRYKVAKRGQDVALRCDPISGHVSLFWYQQALGQGPEFLTYFQNEAQLDKSGLPSDRFFAERPEGSVSTLKIQRTQQEDSAVYLCASSLAAGWEQYFGPGTRLTVT.

This chain uses TRBV29-1 with TRBJ1-1; TRBD1 aligns across 7 bases. Germline CDR1 is SQVTM and CDR2 is ANQGSEA. The trim removed 5 bases at V and 3 bases at J, leaving 15 bases unmatched. This CDR3 comprises 16 residues. The CDR3 spells CSVLRQGLARDTEAFF. The CDR3 DNA is TGCAGCGTTCTCCGACAGGGATTGGCGAGAGACACTGAAGCTTTCTTT.

CDR3 sequence (DNA): TGTGCCAGCAGACCCATGGGGGGGCGGTCATCCGGGGAGCTGTTTTTT. Translating gives CASRPMGGRSSGELFF. The chain recombines TRBV2 with TRBJ2-2, with a tentative D call TRBD2 (7 bases). The CDR3 covers 16 residues. V shed 6 bases and J shed 6 bases, with 20 bases lying between them. Germline values: CDR1 SNHLY, CDR2 FYNNEI.